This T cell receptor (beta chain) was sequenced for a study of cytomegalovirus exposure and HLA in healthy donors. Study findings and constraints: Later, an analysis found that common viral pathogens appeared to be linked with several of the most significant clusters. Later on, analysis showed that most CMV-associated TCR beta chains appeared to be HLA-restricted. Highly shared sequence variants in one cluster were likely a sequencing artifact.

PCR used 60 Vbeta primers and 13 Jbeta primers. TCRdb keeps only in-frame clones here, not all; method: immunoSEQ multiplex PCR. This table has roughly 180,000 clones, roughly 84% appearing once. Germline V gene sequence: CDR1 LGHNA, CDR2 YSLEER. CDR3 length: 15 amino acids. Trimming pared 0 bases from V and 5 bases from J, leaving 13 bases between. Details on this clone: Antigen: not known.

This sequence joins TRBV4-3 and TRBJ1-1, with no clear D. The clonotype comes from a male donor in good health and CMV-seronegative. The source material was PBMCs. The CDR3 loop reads CASSQDAVYETEAFF. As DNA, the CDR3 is TGCGCCAGCAGCCAAGATGCGGTTTACGAGACTGAAGCTTTCTTT.